Detailed here is one T cell receptor (beta chain). This CDR3 has 14 residues. Deletions cut 10 bases from V and 1 base from J, with 16 bases between. CDR1 is MNHEY, CDR2 SVGEGT, per germline. These data are taken from a study of CD8 T cells in Susac syndrome. RNA in amounts of about 0.5 to 1 ug was reverse transcribed with random hexamers. In TCRdb, the immunoSEQ multiplex PCR reads were re-called with MiXCR into one record per CDR3 protein. The data show roughly 110,000 distinct CDR3 sequences, about nine tenths seen once. The origin of this receptor is a human donor in good health. Input material: CD4+ T cells from PBMCs. The V gene is TRBV6-2 or TRBV6-3, the J gene TRBJ1-1, with TRBD1 as a possible D gene (5 bases). CDR3 in amino acids: CATKPLGGNTEAFF. Written as DNA, the CDR3 is TGTGCCACCAAACCCCTGGGGGGGAACACTGAAGCTTTCTTT.